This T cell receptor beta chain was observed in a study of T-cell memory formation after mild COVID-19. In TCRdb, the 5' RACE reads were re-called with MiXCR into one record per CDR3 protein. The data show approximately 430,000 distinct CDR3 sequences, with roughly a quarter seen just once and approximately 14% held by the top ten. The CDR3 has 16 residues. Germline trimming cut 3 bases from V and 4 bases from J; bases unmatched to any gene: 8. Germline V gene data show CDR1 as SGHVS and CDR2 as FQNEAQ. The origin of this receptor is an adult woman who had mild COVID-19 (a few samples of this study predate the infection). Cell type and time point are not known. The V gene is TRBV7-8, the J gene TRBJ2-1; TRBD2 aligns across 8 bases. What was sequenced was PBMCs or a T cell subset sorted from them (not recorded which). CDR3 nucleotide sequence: TGTGCCAGCAGCTTTATCCCTAGCGGGCGTTACAATGAGCAGTTCTTC. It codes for CASSFIPSGRYNEQFF.